This T cell receptor (beta chain) was observed in a study of T cells in Graves' hyperthyroidism and ophthalmopathy. The CDR3 consists of 14 residues. Germline V gene data show CDR1 as SGHDN and CDR2 as FVKESK. The V end was cut by 1 base, the J end by 5 bases, with 12 bases between. There are a few counts of this clonotype. What was amplified from RNA transcripts were TCR beta CDR3 regions. HTBI primers were employed in a first-round RT-PCR of the TCR CDR3. MiXCR, applied by TCRdb to the multiplex PCR reads, yields one record per CDR3 protein. The data hold about 500,000 distinct CDR3 sequences, with over 15% observed a single time. Uncontrolled infection, other autoimmune disease, pregnancy or lactation disqualified patients from enrolment.

Source material: blood. The chain has TRBV14 and TRBJ2-7; D unresolved. The TCR originated in a woman under 30 with Graves' hyperthyroidism. This CDR3 reads CASSQVGRYHEQYF. Written as DNA, the CDR3 is TGTGCCAGCAGCCAAGTCGGCAGGTACCACGAGCAGTACTTC.